The clone carrying this T cell receptor beta chain was counted at least ten times. Graves' hyperthyroidism showing no ophthalmopathy progression within 18 months was considered stable. Template material for amplifying TCR beta CDR3 regions consisted of RNA transcripts. First-round RT-PCR targeting the TCR CDR3 was performed with the HTBI primer set. TCRdb itself ran the multiplex PCR reads through MiXCR, one entry per CDR3 protein. In the table there are roughly 300,000 distinct CDR3 sequences, around 13% of which are singletons. The germline V gene encodes CDR1 SEHNR and CDR2 FQNEAQ (reference sequence). V lost 5 bases to trimming and J lost 6 bases, with 11 bases between them. This CDR3 spans 12 amino acids. The data belong to a study of T cells in Graves' hyperthyroidism and ophthalmopathy.

Sequenced input: blood. This chain joins TRBV7-9 and TRBJ2-7; D not resolved. This TCR derives from a woman aged 25 to 39 with Graves' hyperthyroidism. The CDR3 DNA follows: TGTGCCAGCAGCCCGCTGGCTGGCGAGCAGTACTTC. As protein: CASSPLAGEQYF.